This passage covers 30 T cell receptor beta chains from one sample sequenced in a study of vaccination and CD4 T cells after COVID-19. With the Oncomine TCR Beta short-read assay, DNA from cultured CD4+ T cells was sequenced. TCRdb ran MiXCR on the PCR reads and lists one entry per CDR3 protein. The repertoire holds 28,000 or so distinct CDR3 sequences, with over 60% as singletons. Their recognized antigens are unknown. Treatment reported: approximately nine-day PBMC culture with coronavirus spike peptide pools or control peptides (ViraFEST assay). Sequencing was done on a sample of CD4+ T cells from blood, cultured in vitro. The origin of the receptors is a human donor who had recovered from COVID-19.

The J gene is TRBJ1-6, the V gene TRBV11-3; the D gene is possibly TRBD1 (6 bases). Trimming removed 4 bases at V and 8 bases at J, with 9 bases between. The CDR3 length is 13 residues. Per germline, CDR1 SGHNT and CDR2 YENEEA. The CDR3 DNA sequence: TGTGCCAGCAGCTCATACAGGGATTCACCCCTCCACTTT. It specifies CASSSYRDSPLHF.

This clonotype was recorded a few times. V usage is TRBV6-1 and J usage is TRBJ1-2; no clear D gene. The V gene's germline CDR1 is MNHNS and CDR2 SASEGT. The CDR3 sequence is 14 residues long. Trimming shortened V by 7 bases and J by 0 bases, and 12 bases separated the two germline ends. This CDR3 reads CASKGAPANYGYTF. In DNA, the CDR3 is TGTGCCAGCAAAGGAGCTCCAGCTAACTATGGCTACACCTTC.

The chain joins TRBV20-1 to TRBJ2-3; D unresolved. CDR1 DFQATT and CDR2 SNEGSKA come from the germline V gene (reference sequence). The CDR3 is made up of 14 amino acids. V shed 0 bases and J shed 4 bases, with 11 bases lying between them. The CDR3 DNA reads TGCAGTGCTAGAGACTATTTAGTGGCAGATACGCAGTATTTT. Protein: CSARDYLVADTQYF.

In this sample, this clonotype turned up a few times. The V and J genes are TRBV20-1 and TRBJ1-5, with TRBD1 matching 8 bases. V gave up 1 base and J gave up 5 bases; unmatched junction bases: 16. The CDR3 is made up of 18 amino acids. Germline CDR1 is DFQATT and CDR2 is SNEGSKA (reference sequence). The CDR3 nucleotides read TGCAGTGCTAGAGCCGGGACAGGCGGTCTGGTCGGCCATCAGCCCCAGCATTTT. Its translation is CSARAGTGGLVGHQPQHF.

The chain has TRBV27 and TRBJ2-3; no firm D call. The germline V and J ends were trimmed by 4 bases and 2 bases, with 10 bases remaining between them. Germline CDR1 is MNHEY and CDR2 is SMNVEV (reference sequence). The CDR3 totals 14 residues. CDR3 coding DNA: TGTGCCAGCAGTTACCAGGTCCCCACAGATACGCAGTATTTT. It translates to CASSYQVPTDTQYF.

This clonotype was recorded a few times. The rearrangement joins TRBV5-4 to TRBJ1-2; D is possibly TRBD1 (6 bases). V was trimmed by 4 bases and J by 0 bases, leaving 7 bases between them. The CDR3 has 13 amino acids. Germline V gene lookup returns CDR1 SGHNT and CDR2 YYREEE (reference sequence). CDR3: CASSRTANYGYTF. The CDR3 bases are TGTGCCAGCAGCCGGACAGCTAACTATGGCTACACCTTC.

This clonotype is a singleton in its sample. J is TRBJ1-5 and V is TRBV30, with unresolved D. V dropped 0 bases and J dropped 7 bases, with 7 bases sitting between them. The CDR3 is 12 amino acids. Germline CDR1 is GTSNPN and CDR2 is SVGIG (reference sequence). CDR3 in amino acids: CAWSVSRQPQHF. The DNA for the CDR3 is TGTGCCTGGAGTGTATCTAGGCAGCCCCAGCATTTT.

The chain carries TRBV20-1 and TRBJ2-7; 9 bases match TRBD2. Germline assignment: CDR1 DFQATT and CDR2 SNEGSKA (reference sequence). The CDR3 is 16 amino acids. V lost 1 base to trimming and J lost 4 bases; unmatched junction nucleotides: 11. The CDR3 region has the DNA TGCAGTGCTAGAGGGTTCGTTAGCGGGAGAGGATACGAGCAGTACTTC. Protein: CSARGFVSGRGYEQYF.

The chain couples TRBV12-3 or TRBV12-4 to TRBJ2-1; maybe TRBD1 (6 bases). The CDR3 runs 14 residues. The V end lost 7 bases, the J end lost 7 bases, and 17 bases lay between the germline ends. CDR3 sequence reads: CASTGFQGLNEQFF. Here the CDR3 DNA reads TGTGCCAGCACGGGATTTCAGGGGTTGAATGAGCAGTTCTTC.

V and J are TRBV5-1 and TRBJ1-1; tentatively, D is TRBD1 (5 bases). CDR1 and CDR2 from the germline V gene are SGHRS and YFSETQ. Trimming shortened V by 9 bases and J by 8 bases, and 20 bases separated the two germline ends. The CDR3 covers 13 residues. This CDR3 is CATTGGAGTEAFF. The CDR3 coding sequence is TGCGCCACCACGGGCGGGGCTGGGACGGAAGCTTTCTTT.

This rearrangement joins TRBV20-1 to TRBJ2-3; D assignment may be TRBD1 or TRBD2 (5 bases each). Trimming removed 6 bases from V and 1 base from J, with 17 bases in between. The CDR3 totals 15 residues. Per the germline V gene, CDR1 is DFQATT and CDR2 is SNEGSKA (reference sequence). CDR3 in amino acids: CSAQRTLQGTDTQYF. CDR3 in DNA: TGCAGTGCCCAACGGACTCTACAGGGCACAGATACGCAGTATTTT.

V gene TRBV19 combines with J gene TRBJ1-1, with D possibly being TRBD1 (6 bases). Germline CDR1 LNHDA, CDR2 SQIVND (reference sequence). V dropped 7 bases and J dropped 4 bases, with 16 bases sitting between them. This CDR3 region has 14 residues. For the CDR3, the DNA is TGTGCCAGTATCAGCATCAGGGGTATCACTGAAGCTTTCTTT. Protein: CASISIRGITEAFF.

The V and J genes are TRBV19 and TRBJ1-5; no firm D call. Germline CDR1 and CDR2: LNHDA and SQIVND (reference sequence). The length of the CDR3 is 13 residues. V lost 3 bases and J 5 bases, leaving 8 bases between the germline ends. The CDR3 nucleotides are TGTGCCAGTAGTATTCGCGGTGATCAGCCCCAGCATTTT. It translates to CASSIRGDQPQHF.

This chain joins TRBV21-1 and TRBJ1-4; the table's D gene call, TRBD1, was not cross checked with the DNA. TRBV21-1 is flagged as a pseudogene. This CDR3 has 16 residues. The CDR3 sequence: CASSKGGGPPGEKLFF. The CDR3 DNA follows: TGTGCCAGCAGCAAAGGGGGGGGGCCCCCGGGGGAAAAACTGTTTTTT.

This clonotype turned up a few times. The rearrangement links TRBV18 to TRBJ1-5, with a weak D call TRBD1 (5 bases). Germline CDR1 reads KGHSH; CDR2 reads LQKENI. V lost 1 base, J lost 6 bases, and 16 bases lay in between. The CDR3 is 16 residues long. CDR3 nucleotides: TGTGCCAGCTCACCACAAGGGCAGGGCTCCGGTCAGCCCCAGCATTTT. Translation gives CASSPQGQGSGQPQHF.

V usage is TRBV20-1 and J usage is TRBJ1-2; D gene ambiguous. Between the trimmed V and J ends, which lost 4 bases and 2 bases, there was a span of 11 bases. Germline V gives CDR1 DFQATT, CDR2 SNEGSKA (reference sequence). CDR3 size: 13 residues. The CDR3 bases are TGCAGTGCTAATGTCAACGGCAACTATGGCTACACCTTC. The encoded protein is CSANVNGNYGYTF.

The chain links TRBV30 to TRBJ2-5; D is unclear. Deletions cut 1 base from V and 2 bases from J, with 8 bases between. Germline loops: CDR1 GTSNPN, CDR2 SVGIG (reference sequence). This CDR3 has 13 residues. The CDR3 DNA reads TGTGCCTGGAGTGGGAAGGGTCAAGAGACCCAGTACTTC. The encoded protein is CAWSGKGQETQYF.

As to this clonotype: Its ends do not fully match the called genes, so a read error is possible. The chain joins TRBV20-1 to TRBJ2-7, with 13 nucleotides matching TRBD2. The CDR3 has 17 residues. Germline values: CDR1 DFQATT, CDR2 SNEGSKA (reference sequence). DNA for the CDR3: TGCAGTGCCCCCGGGCGGACTAGCGGGAGCCGGACCTACGAGCAGTACTTT. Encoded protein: CSAPGRTSGSRTYEQYF.

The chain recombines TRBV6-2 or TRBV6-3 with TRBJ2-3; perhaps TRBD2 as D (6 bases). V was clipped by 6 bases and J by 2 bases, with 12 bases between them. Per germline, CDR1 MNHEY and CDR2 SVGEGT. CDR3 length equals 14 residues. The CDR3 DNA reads TGTGCCAGCAGACAGACTAGAACCACAGATACGCAGTATTTT. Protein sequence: CASRQTRTTDTQYF.

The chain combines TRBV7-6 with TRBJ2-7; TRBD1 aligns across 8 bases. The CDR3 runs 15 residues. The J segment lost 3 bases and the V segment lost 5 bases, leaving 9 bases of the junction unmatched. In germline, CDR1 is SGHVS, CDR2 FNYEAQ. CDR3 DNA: TGTGCCAGCAGCCCTCTCGACAGGGGACTCTACGAGCAGTACTTC. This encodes CASSPLDRGLYEQYF.

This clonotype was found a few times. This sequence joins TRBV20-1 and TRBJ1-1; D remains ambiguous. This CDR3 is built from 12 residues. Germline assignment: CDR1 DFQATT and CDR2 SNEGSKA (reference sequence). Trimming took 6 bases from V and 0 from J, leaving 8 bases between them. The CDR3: CSAKVMNTEAFF. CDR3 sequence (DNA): TGCAGTGCAAAGGTTATGAACACTGAAGCTTTCTTT.

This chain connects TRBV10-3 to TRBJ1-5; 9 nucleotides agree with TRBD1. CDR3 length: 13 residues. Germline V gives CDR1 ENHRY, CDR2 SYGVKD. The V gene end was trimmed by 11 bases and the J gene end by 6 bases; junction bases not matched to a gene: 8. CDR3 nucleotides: TGTGCCTCGTCCGGGACAGGGATTCAGCCCCAGCATTTT. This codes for CASSGTGIQPQHF.

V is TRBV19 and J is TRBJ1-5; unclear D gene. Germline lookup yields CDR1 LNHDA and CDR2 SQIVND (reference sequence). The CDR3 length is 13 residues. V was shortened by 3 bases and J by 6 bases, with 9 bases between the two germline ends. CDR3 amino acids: CASSIRTLQPQHF. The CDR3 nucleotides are TGTGCCAGTAGTATTCGAACCCTTCAGCCCCAGCATTTT.

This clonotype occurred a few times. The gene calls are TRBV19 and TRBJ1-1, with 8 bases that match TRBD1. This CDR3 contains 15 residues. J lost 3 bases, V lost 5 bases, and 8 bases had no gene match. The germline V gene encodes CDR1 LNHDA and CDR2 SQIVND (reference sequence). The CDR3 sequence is CASSPRGQGYTEAFF. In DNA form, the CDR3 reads TGTGCCAGTAGTCCCAGGGGGCAGGGGTACACTGAAGCTTTCTTT. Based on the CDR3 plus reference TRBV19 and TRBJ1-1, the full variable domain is DGGITQSPKYLFRKEGQNVTLSCEQNLNHDAMYWYRQDPGQGLRLIYYSQIVNDFQKGDIAEGYSVSREKKESFPLTVTSAQKNPTAFYLCASSPRGQGYTEAFFGQGTRLTVV.

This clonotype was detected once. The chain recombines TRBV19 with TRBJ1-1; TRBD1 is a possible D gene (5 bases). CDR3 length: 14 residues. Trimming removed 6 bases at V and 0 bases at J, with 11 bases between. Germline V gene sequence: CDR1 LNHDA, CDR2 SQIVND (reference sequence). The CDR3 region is CASSHGGLNTEAFF. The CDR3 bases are TGTGCCAGTAGCCATGGGGGGTTGAACACTGAAGCTTTCTTT.

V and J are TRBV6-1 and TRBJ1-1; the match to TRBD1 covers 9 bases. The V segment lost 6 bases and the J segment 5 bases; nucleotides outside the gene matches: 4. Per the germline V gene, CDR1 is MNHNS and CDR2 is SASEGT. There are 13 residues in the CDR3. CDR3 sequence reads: CASRATGGTEAFF. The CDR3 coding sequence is TGTGCCAGCAGGGCGACAGGGGGGACTGAAGCTTTCTTT.

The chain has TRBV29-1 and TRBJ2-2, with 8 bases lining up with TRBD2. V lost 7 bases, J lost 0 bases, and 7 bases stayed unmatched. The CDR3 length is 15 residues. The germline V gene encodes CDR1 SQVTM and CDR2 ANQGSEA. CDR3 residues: CSGRLATANTGELFF. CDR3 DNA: TGCAGCGGGAGACTAGCGACTGCGAACACCGGGGAGCTGTTTTTT.

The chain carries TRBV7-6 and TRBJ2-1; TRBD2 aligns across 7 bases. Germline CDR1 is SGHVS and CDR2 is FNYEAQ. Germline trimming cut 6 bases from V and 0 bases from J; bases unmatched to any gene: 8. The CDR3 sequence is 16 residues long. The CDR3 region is CASRPRAGTSYNEQFF. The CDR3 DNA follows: TGTGCCAGCAGACCGAGAGCGGGAACCTCCTACAATGAGCAGTTCTTC.

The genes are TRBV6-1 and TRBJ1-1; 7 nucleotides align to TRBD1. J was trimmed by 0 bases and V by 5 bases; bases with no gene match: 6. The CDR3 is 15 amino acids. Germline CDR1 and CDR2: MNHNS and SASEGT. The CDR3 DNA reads TGTGCCAGCAGTCGGGGCAGGGGGATGAACACTGAAGCTTTCTTT. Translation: CASSRGRGMNTEAFF.

DNA of the CDR3: TGTGCCAGCAGCTCAGCTGCAGGGAGGATGGATGGCTACACCTTC. Encoded protein: CASSSAAGRMDGYTF. The chain employs TRBV7-2 and TRBJ1-2; TRBD1 might be the D (5 bases). Trimming removed 4 bases from V and 6 bases from J, with 18 bases in between. Germline assignment: CDR1 SGHTA and CDR2 FQGNSA. The CDR3 sequence is 15 residues long.